This TCR beta chain was documented in a study of primary melanoma T cells and metastatic recurrence (TCRdb year 2020). As for the study more broadly: The cohort was made up of approximately 200 primary melanomas of stage T2 to T4, with thickness greater than 1 mm. Histopathological grading of tumor-infiltrating lymphocytes was compared with the T-cell fraction derived from sequencing. The T-cell fraction measured by TCR beta sequencing was weighed against progression-free survival, the clinical outcome chosen for the comparison. Whether patient outcome could be predicted by T-cell fraction and T-cell repertoire clonality in primary melanoma tumors was the question this study put to the test.

The patients had surgically resected primary melanoma that was considered potentially curable but at risk of metastatic recurrence. Worth noting for this clone: Its antigen remains unidentified. Per-nucleotide qualities are absent, and no much larger clonotype sits a single base away.

V is pruned by 5 bases and J by 4 bases, leaving 9 bases of the junction without a gene match. CDR1 and CDR2, per the germline V gene, are MNHGY and SAAAGT. CDR3 length: 15 amino acids, cysteine to phenylalanine. The retained sequence is limited to the CDR3, 45 bases, with the frame set at the first base. Libraries were made using the immunoSEQ multiplex PCR assay. Primary melanoma tumor tissue was subjected to high-throughput sequencing of the T-cell receptor beta chain. For the original study's pipeline: The repertoire analyses covered TCRB CDR3 sharing between samples and the distribution of insertions and deletions. A gradient-boosted model ranked the predictive value of the T-cell fraction against histopathological variables. The source is immuneACCESS, and TCRdb retained only in-frame sequences with V and J called. Part of the clones is not carried over; for the studies checked, unresolved V genes explain less than half of this, and the remainder is unexplained. V, J and clone size are taken as reported in that table, and D and trimming were inferred from the DNA itself. This sample comprises hundreds of clones, around 87% of them detected only once. The ten top clones hold under 35% of the sample.

What the work shows at the level of the full study, not this receptor alone: Adding T-cell fraction to tumor thickness reportedly improved progression-free survival prediction more than adding any other histopathological variable. A T-cell fraction above 20% appeared protective regardless of ulceration status, mitotic rate or nodal disease. The authors framed an effective T-cell-mediated antitumor response in primary melanoma only as a suggestion, not a demonstrated mechanism. Progression-free survival was reportedly predicted by the tumor T-cell fraction independently of age, mitotic rate, ulceration and thickness.

This chain is built from TRBV6-8 and TRBJ1-1; 8 middle bases align to TRBD1. The clonotype comes from a human donor with melanoma. The sequenced sample was melanoma tumor tissue. CDR3 loop: CASSPGTGRGTEAFF. In nucleotides, the sequence is TGTGCCAGCAGTCCCGGGACAGGCCGGGGCACTGAAGCTTTCTTT.